The 27 T cell receptor beta chains given below trace back to one sample, sequenced in a study of cytomegalovirus exposure and HLA in healthy donors. PCR employed 60 Vbeta and 13 Jbeta primers. The assay was immunoSEQ multiplex PCR, and TCRdb's table has in-frame clones only and misses some. The sample includes about 160,000 clones, around nine tenths of them seen just once. Sequencing used PBMCs. All receptors come from a woman under 40 in good health and CMV-seronegative.

This chain's CDR3 is CASSLSGVHSYNEQFF. The CDR3 DNA is TGTGCCAGCAGCCTCAGCGGGGTCCACTCCTACAATGAGCAGTTCTTC. The chain recombines TRBV7-3 with TRBJ2-1, with 7 bases aligning to TRBD2. This CDR3 is 16 amino acids long. The germline gives CDR1 SGHTA, CDR2 FQGTGA. Germline trimming cut 5 bases from V and 0 bases from J; bases unmatched to any gene: 7.

This rearrangement joins TRBV7-2 to TRBJ1-2, with TRBD1 matching over 7 bases. Germline CDR1 and CDR2: SGHTA and FQGNSA. This CDR3 comprises 13 residues. J was trimmed by 5 bases and V by 3 bases; bases with no gene match: 3. The chain's CDR3 is CASSFGTEYGYTF. CDR3 coding DNA: TGTGCCAGCAGCTTTGGGACAGAGTATGGCTACACCTTC.

The chain recombines TRBV7-6 with TRBJ2-5; no reliable D call. The J call may be incorrect, as the DNA end agrees better with TRBJ2-7. Germline V gene lookup returns CDR1 SGHVS and CDR2 FNYEAQ. The CDR3 is 13 amino acids. CDR3: CASSSTTLYEQYF. CDR3 bases: TGTGCCAGCAGCTCTACTACCCTCTACGAGCAGTACTTC.

The chain couples TRBV6-6 to TRBJ2-7, with D tentatively TRBD2 (6 bases). In germline, CDR1 is MNHNY, CDR2 SVGAGI (reference sequence). The CDR3 extends over 16 amino acids. V was clipped by 3 bases and J by 2 bases, with 17 bases between them. CDR3 in DNA: TGTGCCAGCAGTTATGATCGGGCCGGGGGAACCTACGAGCAGTACTTC. Translating gives CASSYDRAGGTYEQYF.

The V and J genes are TRBV14 and TRBJ2-1; 8 bases match TRBD2. Germline CDR1 and CDR2: SGHDN and FVKESK. Losses at the gene ends were 2 bases for V and 5 bases for J; bases not matched to a gene: 8. The CDR3 consists of 16 residues. CDR3 loop: CASSQQWGTRDNEQFF. CDR3 DNA: TGTGCCAGCAGCCAACAGTGGGGGACTAGGGACAATGAGCAGTTCTTC.

The CDR3 DNA sequence: TGCGCCACTACGGTCTCGACAGGGCCCGGGGAGCTGTTTTTT. Translation gives CATTVSTGPGELFF. The chain recombines TRBV4-1 with TRBJ2-2, with 7 bases that match TRBD1. Trimming removed 10 bases from V and 6 bases from J; junction bases left unmatched: 11. This CDR3 is 14 amino acids long. Per germline, CDR1 MGHRA and CDR2 YSYEKL.

V and J are TRBV19 and TRBJ2-7; 13 positions agree with TRBD2. CDR3 length: 16 residues. V dropped 6 bases and J dropped 5; count of bases not matched to a gene: 10. Germline V lookup: CDR1 LNHDA, CDR2 SQIVND (reference sequence). CDR3 region: CASSPLAGGPKNEQYF. The DNA of the CDR3 is TGTGCCAGTAGCCCACTAGCGGGAGGGCCCAAGAACGAGCAGTACTTC.

The gene calls are TRBV5-1 and TRBJ1-1; D is unresolved. CDR1 and CDR2 (germline): SGHRS, YFSETQ. V was pared by 0 bases and J by 4 bases, with 13 bases between. There are 15 residues in the CDR3. The CDR3 DNA is TGCGCCAGCAGCTTGGCATCCGGGGTCGGCACTGAAGCTTTCTTT. Its protein product is CASSLASGVGTEAFF.

This rearrangement joins TRBV10-2 to TRBJ2-7; 11 bases fit TRBD2. This CDR3 is built from 16 residues. Trimming removed 7 bases from V and 2 bases from J; junction bases left unmatched: 10. CDR1 and CDR2 (germline): WSHSY, SAAADI. CDR3 sequence reads: CASIASGGSRPYEQYF. Here the CDR3 DNA reads TGCGCCAGCATTGCTAGCGGGGGGTCCCGACCCTACGAGCAGTACTTC.

This clone has only a few counts. The chain employs TRBV5-6 and TRBJ1-6; 7 positions agree with TRBD1. After removal of 7 bases from V and 9 bases from J, the junction contained 13 bases not matched to a gene. CDR1 and CDR2 from the germline V gene are SGHDT and YYEEEE. The CDR3 extends over 15 amino acids. This chain's CDR3 is CASGTTGMGTSPLHF. CDR3 DNA sequence: TGTGCCAGCGGCACGACAGGGATGGGCACTTCACCCCTCCACTTT.

The rearrangement links TRBV7-7 to TRBJ2-1, with 15 bases aligning to TRBD2. CDR1 and CDR2 (germline): SSHAT, FNYEAQ (reference sequence). With V trimmed by 5 bases and J by 2 bases, 4 bases remained unmatched. The CDR3 sequence is 17 residues long. The CDR3 protein is CASSPRTSGRAYNEQFF. The CDR3 DNA follows: TGTGCCAGCAGCCCTCGGACTAGCGGGAGGGCCTACAATGAGCAGTTCTTC.

The chain joins TRBV18 to TRBJ1-3; D gene ambiguous. This CDR3 is built from 15 residues. The germline CDR1 and CDR2 sequences are KGHSH and LQKENI. V lost 7 bases and J lost 4, with 17 bases in between. CDR3 protein: CASFTGRGAGNTIYF. The DNA of the CDR3 is TGTGCCAGCTTCACCGGGCGGGGAGCGGGAAACACCATATATTTT.

This rearrangement joins TRBV9 to TRBJ1-2; D may be TRBD1 (5 bases). Germline CDR1 and CDR2: SGDLS and YYNGEE. This CDR3 region has 14 residues. V lost 0 bases to trimming and J lost 0 bases, with 6 bases between them. The chain's CDR3 is CASSVDRTNYGYTF. CDR3 bases: TGTGCCAGCAGCGTAGACAGGACTAACTATGGCTACACCTTC.

The chain employs TRBV15 and TRBJ2-1, with D perhaps matching TRBD2 (6 bases). This CDR3 has 14 residues. Germline values: CDR1 LNHNV, CDR2 YYDKDF (reference sequence). Trimming took off 1 base at V and 9 bases at J, with 13 bases between the two ends. CDR3 DNA sequence: TGTGCCACCAGCAGAGTGAAGCTGGGAGGTGAGCAGTTCTTC. Amino acid sequence: CATSRVKLGGEQFF.

The V and J genes are TRBV7-9 and TRBJ2-3; tentatively, D is TRBD2 (5 bases). CDR1 is SEHNR and CDR2 is FQNEAQ in the germline V gene (reference sequence). The CDR3 covers 13 residues. V was pared by 5 bases and J by 3 bases, with 9 bases between. CDR3 bases: TGTGCCAGCAGCCCCTGGGAGACAGATACGCAGTATTTT. Amino acid sequence: CASSPWETDTQYF. Drawing the rest from reference TRBV7-9 and TRBJ2-3, the complete variable domain is DTGVSQNPRHKITKRGQNVTFRCDPISEHNRLYWYRQTLGQGPEFLTYFQNEAQLEKSRLLSDRFSAERPKGSFSTLEIQRTEQGDSAMYLCASSPWETDTQYFGPGTRLTVL.

The rearrangement links TRBV5-4 to TRBJ2-1; D unclear. V lost 4 bases to trimming and J lost 0 bases, with 11 bases between them. The CDR3 is 15 residues long. Germline CDR1 and CDR2: SGHNT and YYREEE (reference sequence). This chain's CDR3 is CASSSSRASYNEQFF. CDR3 DNA sequence: TGTGCCAGCAGCAGCTCTAGAGCCTCCTACAATGAGCAGTTCTTC.

The rearrangement uses TRBV19 and TRBJ1-5; no definite D call. The CDR3 has 13 residues. CDR1 and CDR2 (germline): LNHDA, SQIVND (reference sequence). Trimming stripped 2 bases from V and 5 bases from J, with 7 bases between. CDR3 region: CASSIMSDQPQHF. The CDR3 DNA reads as TGTGCCAGTAGTATAATGTCGGATCAGCCCCAGCATTTT.

The table lists this clone with a count of one. The CDR3 reads CASSFRMNTEAFF. The CDR3 DNA reads TGTGCCAGCAGCTTTAGAATGAACACTGAAGCTTTCTTT. This chain uses TRBV11-2 with TRBJ1-1, with no clear D. V was clipped by 3 bases and J by 0 bases, with 5 bases between them. The CDR3 sequence is 13 residues long. Germline loops: CDR1 SGHAT, CDR2 FQNNGV. The full variable domain, its missing parts supplied by reference TRBV11-2 and TRBJ1-1, is EAGVAQSPRYKIIEKRQSVAFWCNPISGHATLYWYQQILGQGPKLLIQFQNNGVVDDSQLPKDRFSAERLKGVDSTLKIQPAKLEDSAVYLCASSFRMNTEAFFGQGTRLTVV.

CDR3 in DNA: TGCGCCAGCAGCCGCAAACAGGGGGGGAACACTGAAGCTTTCTTT. It is translated as CASSRKQGGNTEAFF. This chain uses TRBV4-3 with TRBJ1-1; 8 bases align to TRBD1. Germline-derived CDR1 and CDR2 are LGHNA and YSLEER. The CDR3 is 15 residues long. Germline trimming cut 4 bases from V and 1 base from J; bases unmatched to any gene: 5.

The chain joins TRBV19 to TRBJ2-7; 9 nucleotides line up with TRBD2. Germline V CDR1 and CDR2: LNHDA, SQIVND (reference sequence). The trim removed 3 bases at V and 12 bases at J, leaving 21 bases unmatched. The CDR3 length is 17 residues. The CDR3 sequence: CASSMVAGDLRGEQWYF. The CDR3 DNA reads as TGTGCCAGTAGTATGGTAGCGGGGGACCTACGGGGGGAGCAGTGGTACTTC.

The CDR3 nucleotides are TGTGCCAGCAGTCCCCGGGACTATCCCTCCTACGAGCAGTACTTC. Its protein product is CASSPRDYPSYEQYF. The V and J genes are TRBV27 and TRBJ2-7, with 7 bases lining up with TRBD2. There are 15 residues in the CDR3. Germline CDR1 and CDR2: MNHEY and SMNVEV (reference sequence). J was trimmed by 0 bases and V by 5 bases; bases with no gene match: 7.

The chain uses TRBV7-9 and TRBJ1-2; D not certain. Trimming left V 0 bases short and J 1 base short, with 12 bases between. Germline V gene lookup returns CDR1 SEHNR and CDR2 FQNEAQ (reference sequence). The CDR3 length is 16 residues. The CDR3 nucleotides read TGTGCCAGCAGCTTAGCTGGGAGGCAGCTTAACTATGGCTACACCTTC. Protein sequence: CASSLAGRQLNYGYTF.

This chain connects TRBV5-1 to TRBJ2-7; D uncertain. Trimming pared 1 base from V and 2 bases from J, leaving 7 bases between. This CDR3 spans 13 amino acids. CDR1 is SGHRS and CDR2 is YFSETQ in the germline V gene. For the CDR3, the DNA is TGCGCCAGCAGCTTGTTTAGAACCTACGAGCAGTACTTC. It yields the protein CASSLFRTYEQYF.

The CDR3 nucleotides read TGTGCCAGCAGCTTGAGGATTCCTAGCTCTGGAAACACCATATATTTT. Translation: CASSLRIPSSGNTIYF. This chain joins TRBV11-2 and TRBJ1-3; D call uncertain. CDR1 is SGHAT and CDR2 is FQNNGV in the germline V gene. The CDR3 has 16 amino acids. The V end lost 3 bases, the J end lost 0 bases, and 12 bases lay between the germline ends.

This sequence joins TRBV5-1 and TRBJ2-3; possibly TRBD1 for D (6 bases). This CDR3 has 15 amino acids. Germline V gene lookup returns CDR1 SGHRS and CDR2 YFSETQ. With 2 bases removed from V and 2 bases from J, the gap between germline ends came to 12 bases. CDR3 sequence: CASSLSGQITDTQYF. CDR3 nucleotide sequence: TGCGCCAGCAGCTTATCGGGACAAATCACAGATACGCAGTATTTT. Supplemented by reference TRBV5-1 and TRBJ2-3, the full variable domain reads KAGVTQTPRYLIKTRGQQVTLSCSPISGHRSVSWYQQTPGQGLQFLFEYFSETQRNKGNFPGRFSGRQFSNSRSEMNVSTLELGDSALYLCASSLSGQITDTQYFGPGTRLTVL.

The CDR3 region is CASSFRQGREDTQYF. CDR3 DNA: TGTGCCAGCTCCTTTAGACAGGGGCGGGAAGATACGCAGTATTTT. The gene calls are TRBV18 and TRBJ2-3; 8 nucleotides agree with TRBD1. Per germline, CDR1 KGHSH and CDR2 LQKENI. This CDR3 spans 15 amino acids. The ends lost 6 bases at V and 5 bases at J; junction bases unmatched: 10.

V gene TRBV7-3 combines with J gene TRBJ2-5, with D tentatively TRBD2 (6 bases). CDR1 is SGHTA, CDR2 FQGTGA, per germline. The CDR3 loop spans 14 amino acids. Deletions cut 6 bases from V and 1 base from J, with 12 bases between. CDR3 amino acids: CASSSGTFQETQYF. CDR3 DNA sequence: TGTGCCAGCAGTTCTGGGACTTTCCAAGAGACCCAGTACTTC.